These 21 T cell receptor beta chains share one sample of origin, sequenced in a study of vaccination and CD4 T cells after COVID-19. With the Oncomine TCR Beta short-read assay, DNA from cultured CD4+ T cells was sequenced. MiXCR, applied by TCRdb to the PCR reads, yields one record per CDR3 protein. The sample yields 2,500 to 3,500 distinct CDR3 sequences, roughly 80% seen once. For these TCRs, the target antigens are not known. Specified treatment: roughly 10-day PBMC culture with coronavirus spike peptide pools or control peptides (ViraFEST assay). Source material: CD4+ T cells from blood, cultured in vitro. These receptors were taken from a human donor who had recovered from COVID-19.

The table lists this clonotype with a count of one. V gene TRBV12-3 or TRBV12-4 combines with J gene TRBJ1-2; maybe TRBD1 (5 bases). Trimming took off 4 bases at V and 4 bases at J, with 10 bases between the two ends. The CDR3 is 13 amino acids. The CDR3 DNA is TGTGCCAGCAGTTATACAGGTTTCTATGGCTACACCTTC. Protein product: CASSYTGFYGYTF.

The chain combines TRBV5-6 with TRBJ1-1; D ambiguous. This CDR3 spans 11 amino acids. The V gene's germline CDR1 is SGHDT and CDR2 YYEEEE. The V and J ends lost 9 bases and 7 bases respectively, with 13 bases between them. The CDR3 DNA sequence: TGTGCCACCACCCTTCGGGGTGAAGCTTTCTTT. It encodes CATTLRGEAFF.

V is TRBV7-2 and J is TRBJ1-2; D possibly corresponds to TRBD1 (5 bases). The V gene lost 2 bases and the J gene lost 2 bases, with 15 bases spanning the gap. This CDR3 has 16 residues. CDR1 SGHTA and CDR2 FQGNSA come from the germline V gene. The CDR3 DNA sequence: TGTGCCAGCAGCTTAAATGCGGGGCGGTTAAACTATGGCTACACCTTC. It yields the protein CASSLNAGRLNYGYTF.

Relative to its sample, this clonotype is large. The J gene is TRBJ1-1, the V gene TRBV7-9; TRBD1 aligns across 7 bases. Looked up from germline, CDR1 is SEHNR and CDR2 is FQNEAQ (reference sequence). This CDR3 region has 14 residues. With 5 bases clipped from V and 5 bases from J, the junction kept 8 bases outside the gene matches. As DNA, the CDR3 is TGTGCCAGCAGCCCGACGAGGGGGCCTACTGAAGCTTTCTTT. This sequence encodes CASSPTRGPTEAFF.

This clonotype was found once. V is TRBV10-3 and J is TRBJ1-2; unclear D gene. Trimming left V 4 bases short and J 6 bases short, with 15 bases between. From germline, CDR1 is ENHRY and CDR2 SYGVKD. CDR3 size: 14 residues. CDR3 bases: TGTGCCATCAGTGGCAGAACCGGGCTTCATGGCTACACCTTC. Residues: CAISGRTGLHGYTF.

The rearrangement links TRBV27 to TRBJ1-2; D remains unclear. Per the germline V gene, CDR1 is MNHEY and CDR2 is SMNVEV (reference sequence). With 0 bases removed from V and 8 bases from J, the gap between germline ends came to 7 bases. This CDR3 spans 12 amino acids. The CDR3 loop reads CASSLSGFGYTF. Written as DNA, the CDR3 is TGTGCCAGCAGTTTATCCGGTTTCGGCTACACCTTC.

V gene TRBV7-8 combines with J gene TRBJ2-3; D possibly corresponds to TRBD2 (5 bases). Germline CDR1 and CDR2: SGHVS and FQNEAQ. V lost 3 bases, J lost 2 bases, and 12 bases lay in between. The CDR3 covers 15 residues. This CDR3 is CASSFGERVTDTQYF. In DNA form, the CDR3 reads TGTGCCAGCAGCTTCGGGGAAAGGGTCACAGATACGCAGTATTTT.

The chain carries TRBV6-1 and TRBJ2-1; 13 nucleotides match TRBD2. The V gene's germline CDR1 is MNHNS and CDR2 SASEGT. This CDR3 region has 14 residues. Losses at the gene ends were 10 bases for V and 4 bases for J; bases not matched to a gene: 4. Here the CDR3 reads CAIGGLAGYNEQFF. The CDR3 DNA reads as TGTGCCATTGGGGGACTAGCGGGATACAATGAGCAGTTCTTC.

The J gene is TRBJ1-2, the V gene TRBV28; TRBD1 aligns across 7 bases. Germline loops: CDR1 MDHEN, CDR2 SYDVKM. Trimming removed 6 bases from V and 7 bases from J; junction bases left unmatched: 5. The CDR3 totals 12 residues. CDR3 amino acids: CASRRGRGGYTF. DNA of the CDR3: TGTGCCAGCAGGAGGGGGCGAGGTGGCTACACCTTC.

The rearrangement joins TRBV20-1 to TRBJ2-5; TRBD1 or TRBD2 may be the D gene (5 bases each). With 0 bases removed from V and 1 base from J, the gap between germline ends came to 15 bases. Looked up from germline, CDR1 is DFQATT and CDR2 is SNEGSKA (reference sequence). The CDR3 is 16 amino acids. Written as DNA, the CDR3 is TGCAGTGCTAGAGATCGGGGCAGGGCCCCCCAAGAGACCCAGTACTTC. The encoded protein is CSARDRGRAPQETQYF.

The V gene is TRBV12-3 or TRBV12-4, the J gene TRBJ2-7; a possible D gene is TRBD1 (6 bases). The CDR3 is 13 amino acids. Trimming cost V 6 bases and J 6 bases, with 15 bases left between them. CDR3 loop: CASRVSGVGEQYF. DNA of the CDR3: TGTGCCAGCAGGGTATCAGGGGTCGGCGAGCAGTACTTC.

The V gene is TRBV7-6, the J gene TRBJ2-5; 9 bases align to TRBD2. CDR3 length: 15 amino acids. CDR1 SGHVS and CDR2 FNYEAQ come from the germline V gene. The trim removed 4 bases at V and 5 bases at J, leaving 8 bases unmatched. The CDR3 reads CASSWGGGAEETQYF. CDR3 coding DNA: TGTGCCAGCAGCTGGGGCGGGGGGGCCGAGGAGACCCAGTACTTC.

This rearrangement joins TRBV20-1 to TRBJ2-1; TRBD2 might be the D (5 bases). Germline-derived CDR1 and CDR2 are DFQATT and SNEGSKA (reference sequence). V lost 1 base and J 4 bases, leaving 11 bases between the germline ends. The CDR3 is 14 amino acids. The CDR3 DNA reads as TGCAGTGCTAGAGGTTTAGCGTTTTACAATGAGCAGTTCTTC. Protein: CSARGLAFYNEQFF.

V and J are TRBV2 and TRBJ2-1; perhaps D is TRBD1 or TRBD2 (5 bases each). V was trimmed by 0 bases and J by 6 bases, leaving 6 bases between them. This CDR3 spans 13 amino acids. Germline assignment: CDR1 SNHLY and CDR2 FYNNEI. CDR3 protein: CASSEAGTNEQFF. CDR3 nucleotide sequence: TGTGCCAGCAGTGAAGCGGGGACCAATGAGCAGTTCTTC.

The rearrangement links TRBV2 to TRBJ2-5; 11 positions match TRBD2. CDR1 is SNHLY and CDR2 is FYNNEI in the germline V gene. CDR3 size: 16 residues. J was trimmed by 7 bases and V by 7 bases; bases with no gene match: 14. In nucleotides, the CDR3 is TGTGCCAGCAACTACCTAATGGTAGCGGGGGGGGTGACCCAGTACTTC. Translation gives CASNYLMVAGGVTQYF.

The gene calls are TRBV20-1 and TRBJ2-3; 7 positions agree with TRBD2. Germline V lookup: CDR1 DFQATT, CDR2 SNEGSKA (reference sequence). The junction had 2 bases not matched to a gene; V was cut back by 2 bases and J by 3 bases. The CDR3 extends over 13 amino acids. The CDR3 here is CSARLGGTDTQYF. The CDR3 DNA reads TGCAGTGCTAGACTCGGGGGGACAGATACGCAGTATTTT.

The chain couples TRBV6-2 or TRBV6-3 to TRBJ1-5; D is unresolved. CDR1 and CDR2 (germline): MNHEY, SVGEGT. V was shortened by 2 bases and J by 0 bases, with 14 bases between the two germline ends. The CDR3 extends over 17 amino acids. CDR3 in amino acids: CASSYRPDKYSNQPQHF. In nucleotides, the CDR3 is TGTGCCAGCAGTTACCGGCCAGATAAATATAGCAATCAGCCCCAGCATTTT.

V is TRBV5-8 and J is TRBJ1-5; D perhaps matches TRBD1 (6 bases). The CDR3 loop spans 15 amino acids. Germline V gene lookup returns CDR1 SGHTS and CDR2 YDEGEE. V was clipped by 4 bases and J by 11 bases, with 22 bases between them. The CDR3 here is CASSQKTGRSFSQHF. The CDR3 DNA sequence: TGTGCCAGCAGCCAAAAGACAGGTAGAAGCTTCTCCCAGCATTTT.

This chain joins TRBV20-1 and TRBJ1-2; a weak D match, TRBD1 (5 bases). The CDR3 totals 14 residues. Between the trimmed V and J ends, which lost 0 bases and 4 bases, there was a span of 12 bases. Germline V gives CDR1 DFQATT, CDR2 SNEGSKA (reference sequence). CDR3 sequence (DNA): TGCAGTGCTAGAGACAGGGAGGGCGGCTATGGCTACACCTTC. The encoded protein is CSARDREGGYGYTF.

The chain links TRBV15 to TRBJ2-7; 8 bases agree with TRBD2. Germline lookup yields CDR1 LNHNV and CDR2 YYDKDF (reference sequence). V lost 0 bases to trimming and J lost 4 bases; unmatched junction nucleotides: 2. The CDR3 is made up of 14 amino acids. CDR3 sequence (DNA): TGTGCCACCAGCAGAGATCGGGGGGGTTACGAGCAGTACTTC. It specifies CATSRDRGGYEQYF.

The genes are TRBV7-2 and TRBJ2-1; possibly TRBD1 or TRBD2 for D (5 bases each). The CDR3 is 14 amino acids. Germline CDR1 and CDR2: SGHTA and FQGNSA. V lost 1 base and J 6 bases, leaving 10 bases between the germline ends. CDR3 amino acids: CASSLGSGSNEQFF. CDR3 sequence (DNA): TGTGCCAGCAGCTTAGGTTCAGGGAGCAATGAGCAGTTCTTC.